These T cell receptor beta chains were read from a single sample in a study of control samples from healthy donors and cancer patients. Libraries were prepared by immunoSEQ multiplex PCR; TCRdb keeps only in-frame clonotypes and omits some of them. The table shows around 110,000 clones, with 85% to 90% occurring only once. Sequenced sample: PBMCs. The source is a woman aged 45-65 years with colorectal cancer. CDR3s include the opening cysteine and the closing phenylalanine or tryptophan. D genes are given only for firm matches. Expanded clones get a size class; other rows say once, few or many, or leave the size out.

cdr3_aa cdr3_nt v_call d_call clone_size j_call
CATSRAALSSGNTIYF TGTGCCACCAGCAGAGCCGCATTGAGCTCTGGAAACACCATATATTTT TRBV15 - - TRBJ1-3
CASSATTSGGEQFF TGTGCCAGCAGCGCCACTACTAGCGGGGGCGAGCAGTTCTTC TRBV9 TRBD2 - TRBJ2-1
CASSLTIRVDSYNEQFF TGTGCCAGCAGCTTAACTATTAGGGTTGACTCCTACAATGAGCAGTTCTTC TRBV7-9 - - TRBJ2-1
CASSLSSGQYGNTIYF TGTGCCAGCAGCTTGAGTTCCGGGCAGTATGGAAACACCATATATTTT TRBV5-5 - - TRBJ1-3
CASSIWGGQGFGANVLTF TGTGCCAGTAGTATATGGGGAGGACAGGGGTTTGGGGCCAACGTCCTGACTTTC TRBV19 TRBD1 - TRBJ2-6
CASRVWTAQGNQPQHF TGTGCCAGCAGAGTCTGGACAGCTCAAGGCAATCAGCCCCAGCATTTT TRBV28 - - TRBJ1-5
CASSSGQGGNSPLHF TGCGCCAGCAGCTCCGGACAGGGCGGGAATTCACCCCTCCACTTT TRBV5-1 TRBD1 few TRBJ1-6
CASSYRDRTYEQYF TGTGCCAGCAGTTACAGGGACCGGACCTACGAGCAGTACTTC TRBV6-6 - - TRBJ2-7
CASRIEQGPNYGYTF TGTGCCAGTAGGATTGAACAAGGGCCAAACTATGGCTACACCTTC TRBV19 - - TRBJ1-2
CASTPPAGKAFF TGTGCCAGTACCCCACCGGCCGGGAAGGCTTTCTTT TRBV19 - - TRBJ1-1
CASSLSGGKETQYF TGTGCCAGCAGCCTTTCAGGGGGAAAAGAGACCCAGTACTTC TRBV6-5 TRBD1 - TRBJ2-5
CASSLRSGDTGELFF TGTGCCAGCAGCTTACGGTCAGGGGACACCGGGGAGCTGTTTTTT TRBV7-3 - - TRBJ2-2
CASSLGQGGSYTF TGCGCCAGCAGCCTGGGACAGGGTGGAAGCTACACCTTC TRBV5-1 TRBD1 - TRBJ1-2
CASSQWEGSTEAFF TGCGCCAGCAGCCAATGGGAGGGGAGCACTGAAGCTTTCTTT TRBV5-1 - - TRBJ1-1
CASSLVQGMNEQFF TGTGCCAGCAGCTTAGTGCAGGGGATGAATGAGCAGTTCTTC TRBV11-1 - - TRBJ2-1
CASSLGRINQPQHF TGTGCCAGCAGCCTGGGACGGATCAATCAGCCCCAGCATTTT TRBV27 - few TRBJ1-5
CASSEPTGKGNTIYF TGTGCCAGCAGTGAACCTACAGGGAAAGGAAACACCATATATTTT TRBV6-1 - few TRBJ1-3
CASSRTGIIGTGELFF TGTGCCAGCAGCCGAACCGGGATAATTGGCACCGGGGAGCTGTTTTTT TRBV11-3 - - TRBJ2-2
CATSDRSPNEQFF TGTGCCACCAGTGATAGAAGCCCCAATGAGCAGTTCTTC TRBV24-1 - - TRBJ2-1
CASSSPAATYNEQFF TGTGCCAGCAGCTCCCCAGCGGCGACCTACAATGAGCAGTTCTTC TRBV5-6 - - TRBJ2-1
CASSKHWDFEGNIQYF TGTGCCAGCAGCAAGCACTGGGATTTCGAGGGGAACATTCAGTACTTC TRBV21-1 - - TRBJ2-4
CASSFGLAGVDEQFF TGTGCCAGCAGCTTTGGGCTAGCGGGAGTGGATGAGCAGTTCTTC TRBV7-9 TRBD2 - TRBJ2-1
CASSQDPSGRGVVTYEQYF TGTGCCAGCAGCCAAGATCCTAGCGGGAGGGGTGTTGTAACCTACGAGCAGTACTTC TRBV3-1/TRBV3-2 TRBD2 - TRBJ2-7
CAWSVQGDTQYF TGTGCCTGGAGTGTACAAGGGGATACGCAGTATTTT TRBV30 - - TRBJ2-3
CASRRWSSGNTIYF TGTGCCAGCAGACGGTGGAGCTCTGGAAACACCATATATTTT TRBV5-8 - - TRBJ1-3
CASSQEVSYNEQFF TGCGCCAGCAGCCAAGAGGTCTCCTACAATGAGCAGTTCTTC TRBV4-1 - - TRBJ2-1
CASSAPRDSLLGYTF TGTGCCAGCAGCGCCCCCCGGGACAGCCTTTTGGGCTACACCTTC TRBV9 TRBD1 - TRBJ1-2
CASKTPQVYEQYF TGTGCCAGCAAAACACCACAGGTGTACGAGCAGTACTTC TRBV28 - - TRBJ2-7
CASSLVGTGYNEQFF TGTGCCAGCAGCTTAGTTGGGACTGGATACAATGAGCAGTTCTTC TRBV7-6 - - TRBJ2-1
CASSYRRTVPYEQYF TGTGCCAGCAGCTACCGGCGGACCGTACCCTACGAGCAGTACTTC TRBV5-8 - - TRBJ2-7
CASSQDRAGGTEAFF TGTGCCAGCTCTCAGGACAGGGCCGGGGGCACTGAAGCTTTCTTT TRBV18 TRBD1 - TRBJ1-1
CASSPPWNTEAFF TGCGCCAGCAGCCCCCCCTGGAACACTGAAGCTTTCTTT TRBV4-1 - - TRBJ1-1
CASRTSGSVRTQYF TGTGCCAGCAGGACTAGCGGGAGTGTACGTACGCAGTATTTT TRBV28 TRBD2 - TRBJ2-3